These T cell receptor beta chains were read from a single sample in a study of T cell repertoires in cytomegalovirus infection. TCRdb used MiXCR to reprocess the reads, holding one entry per CDR3 protein. The sample shows roughly 300,000 distinct CDR3 sequences, about 23% of them seen only once. Sequenced sample: PBMCs. The receptors were sampled from a human donor in good health (CMV status not recorded). Some clones in this sample may be carry-over from other donors' samples. CDR3s include the opening cysteine and the closing phenylalanine or tryptophan. Fields, in order: D gene, V gene, clone size, J gene, CDR3 DNA, CDR3 protein. D genes are given only for firm matches. A row's size may be missing; if present it is once, few, many or a size class.

-	TRBV24-1	few	TRBJ2-5	TGTGCCACCAGTGACCCTCAGCCAGGGGCGGAGACCCAGTACTTC	CATSDPQPGAETQYF
TRBD2	TRBV7-2	many	TRBJ2-7	TGTGCCAGCAGCTTCGGTGTAGCGGGAGGGCCCCTGACTTACGAGCAGTACTTC	CASSFGVAGGPLTYEQYF
TRBD2	TRBV6-6	-	TRBJ2-1	TGTGCCAGCAGCAAAGGGGCTAGCGGGAGAGATGAGCAGTTCTTC	CASSKGASGRDEQFF
-	TRBV7-8	many	TRBJ1-6	TGTGCCAGCAGCTCGCAGAGGAATTCACCCCTCCACTTT	CASSSQRNSPLHF
-	TRBV28	many	TRBJ2-4	TGTGCCAGCAGCGTCCCTGGTATAGCCAAAAACATTCAGTACTTC	CASSVPGIAKNIQYF
TRBD2	TRBV7-2	many	TRBJ2-1	TGTGCCAGCAGTCAGACTAGCGGAGCTGGGAATGAGCAGTTCTTC	CASSQTSGAGNEQFF
-	TRBV11-2	many	TRBJ2-5	TGTGCCAGCAGTATAACGGGGCTAGAGACCCAGTACTTC	CASSITGLETQYF
-	TRBV11-3	few	TRBJ1-1	TGTGCCAGCAGCTTACAGACGAACTCTGAAGCTTTCTTT	CASSLQTNSEAFF
-	TRBV29-1	-	TRBJ2-7	TGCAGCGTCCACTCCGGGCTAGCCCCCTACGAGCAGTACTTC	CSVHSGLAPYEQYF
-	TRBV28	-	TRBJ1-6	TGTGCCAGCAGTTTTAGGGGCACCCCCCTCCACTTT	CASSFRGTPLHF
-	TRBV7-9	-	TRBJ2-4	TGTGCCAGCAGCAAATCGGGGGCCGAATTAGCCAAAAACATTCAGTACTTC	CASSKSGAELAKNIQYF
-	TRBV9	few	TRBJ2-1	TGTGCCAGCAGCCCCAGTAGGGGGATTTTGGATGAGCAGTTCTTC	CASSPSRGILDEQFF
TRBD1	TRBV29-1	-	TRBJ2-3	TGCAGCGTAGGGACAGGGTTGACAGATACGCAGTATTTT	CSVGTGLTDTQYF
TRBD1	TRBV29-1	-	TRBJ1-5	TGCAGCGTCGGACAGGGTATATGGCAGCCCCAGCATTTT	CSVGQGIWQPQHF
TRBD1	TRBV13	-	TRBJ1-6	TGTGCCAGCAGCTTAGAAGTACAGGGGAATTCACCCCTCCACTTT	CASSLEVQGNSPLHF
TRBD1	TRBV7-2	many	TRBJ1-1	TGTGCCAGCAGCTTACTTGGGACAGAAACTGAAGCTTTCTTT	CASSLLGTETEAFF
TRBD2	TRBV28	-	TRBJ2-2	TGTGCCAGCAGTTGGTCCGGTAGCGGGAGAACCGGGGAGCTGTTTTTT	CASSWSGSGRTGELFF
TRBD2	TRBV25-1	-	TRBJ2-5	TGTGCCAGCAGTCCGGGTATCGGGGGGAGAGAGACCCAGTACTTC	CASSPGIGGRETQYF
-	TRBV5-6	-	TRBJ2-5	TGTGCCAGCAGCTTGGCTCCTGCGCTTCAAGAGACCCAGTACTTC	CASSLAPALQETQYF
TRBD1	TRBV7-8	many	TRBJ2-7	TGTGCCAGCAGCCCGACCGGGACAGCCTCCTACGAGCAGTACTTC	CASSPTGTASYEQYF
-	TRBV10-3	few	TRBJ2-7	TGTGCCATCAGTGAGCCACTGAGGGGGGCTGGCGAGCAGTACTTC	CAISEPLRGAGEQYF
-	TRBV4-1	few	TRBJ1-6	TGCGCCAGCAGCCGAGGACTGAATAATTCACCCCTCCACTTT	CASSRGLNNSPLHF
-	TRBV11-2	many	TRBJ1-2	TGTGCCAGCAGCCCTCCCGGACGGATGGCGTATGGCTACACCTTC	CASSPPGRMAYGYTF
-	TRBV7-2	many	TRBJ2-7	TGTGCCAGCAGCGGCCGGACATCCTACGAGCAGTACTTC	CASSGRTSYEQYF
-	TRBV10-3	few	TRBJ2-3	TGTGCCATCAGTGAGTGGAACCAAGACGATACGCAGTATTTT	CAISEWNQDDTQYF
-	TRBV28	few	TRBJ1-1	TGTGCCAGCAGTTTTGGGGCCCGGATCGACTGGAGGCGCACTGAAGCTTTCTTT	CASSFGARIDWRRTEAFF
-	TRBV14	few	TRBJ1-2	TGTGCCAGCAGCCAACCCCGGGACCATATCGGTGGGGGCTACACCTTC	CASSQPRDHIGGGYTF
-	TRBV29-1	-	TRBJ2-1	TGCAGCGTTGAAGTAGCCTTCGGGCAGTTCTTC	CSVEVAFGQFF
-	TRBV20-1	-	TRBJ1-6	TGCAGTGCTCCGAGGACCGATGATAATTCACCCCTCCACTTT	CSAPRTDDNSPLHF
TRBD1	TRBV30	few	TRBJ2-7	TGTGCCTGCACAGGGGATTTCGTCTACGAGCAGTACTTC	CACTGDFVYEQYF
TRBD2	TRBV19	-	TRBJ2-3	TGTGCCAGTATAAACCGGGGGGGTGCTGAGGATACGCAGTATTTT	CASINRGGAEDTQYF
-	TRBV29-1	-	TRBJ2-1	TGCAGCGTTGAAGAAGGTACCACTCAGAATGAGCAGTTCTTC	CSVEEGTTQNEQFF
-	TRBV7-2	few	TRBJ1-1	TGTGCCAGCAGCTTAACTCTTCAGTCCACTGAAGCTTTCTTT	CASSLTLQSTEAFF
-	TRBV20-1	many	TRBJ2-7	TGCAGTGCTAGTTTTGGCAGGGGGGCCTCCGAGCAGTACTTC	CSASFGRGASEQYF
-	TRBV19	-	TRBJ2-2	TGTGCCAGTAGTATAGGTGCGGGGGCGATCGGGGAGCTGTTTTTT	CASSIGAGAIGELFF
-	TRBV28	-	TRBJ1-1	TGTGCCAGCAGAGTCAGGGACACTGAAGCTTTCTTT	CASRVRDTEAFF
-	TRBV6-6	-	TRBJ1-5	TGTGCCAGCAATGCCGGACAGCTTAATCAGCCCCAGCATTTT	CASNAGQLNQPQHF
TRBD2	TRBV20-1	few	TRBJ2-1	TGCAGTGCAATACTAGCGGGAGTATCCTACAATGAGCAGTTCTTC	CSAILAGVSYNEQFF
TRBD1	TRBV7-9	few	TRBJ1-4	TGTGCCAGCAGTCCGGGACAGGGGTATCAAAATGAAAAACTGTTTTTT	CASSPGQGYQNEKLFF
TRBD1	TRBV7-6	many	TRBJ2-1	TGTGCCAGCAGCCCACCGGGACAGGGTCTCCATGAGCAGTTCTTC	CASSPPGQGLHEQFF
-	TRBV7-2	many	TRBJ1-1	TGTGCCAGCAGAAGGGGCACTGAAGCTTTCTTT	CASRRGTEAFF
TRBD2	TRBV7-2	many	TRBJ2-7	TGTGCCAGCAGCCGTACTAGCGGGAGGGAGCAGTACTTC	CASSRTSGREQYF
-	TRBV6-1	-	TRBJ1-1	TGTGCCAGCAGTGAGATGTTAGGGTTGAACACTGAAGCTTTCTTT	CASSEMLGLNTEAFF
TRBD1	TRBV12-3/TRBV12-4	-	TRBJ1-2	TGTGCCAGCAGTCGGACAGGGGGCACTGGCTACACCTTC	CASSRTGGTGYTF
-	TRBV20-1	few	TRBJ2-6	TGCAGTGCTATCTCCTCTGCGGGGGCCAACGTCCTGACTTTC	CSAISSAGANVLTF
-	TRBV7-2	many	TRBJ1-3	TGTGCCAGCAGCTTAGGTCCGGCGGGCTCGGGAAACACCATATATTTT	CASSLGPAGSGNTIYF
-	TRBV7-3	few	TRBJ2-5	TGTGCCAGCAGCTTAACGGTTAACCAAGAGACCCAGTACTTC	CASSLTVNQETQYF
-	TRBV5-6	-	TRBJ1-1	TGTGCCAGCAGCTGGGAAAGGGCCGCCCCTGAAGCTTTCTTT	CASSWERAAPEAFF
-	TRBV18	-	TRBJ2-7	TGTGCCAGCTCACCCATCGCGAGCTCCTACGAGCAGTACTTC	CASSPIASSYEQYF
-	TRBV5-1	-	TRBJ1-1	TGCGCCAGCAGCTTACTAGGGGTGGAAACTGAAGCTTTCTTT	CASSLLGVETEAFF
-	TRBV12-3/TRBV12-4	few	TRBJ2-3	TGTGCCAGCAGTTCGTCGACTGGGTGGGGTCTCCTACCTACGCAGTATTTT	CASSSSTGWGLLPTQYF
TRBD2	TRBV6-6	-	TRBJ2-7	TGTGCCAGCAGTACTCTGGGACTAGCGACCTACGAGCAGTACTTC	CASSTLGLATYEQYF